This T cell receptor (beta chain) was identified during a study of CD8 T cells in ankylosing spondylitis (dated by TCRdb to about 2017). Concerning the study at large: The study set out to find disease-linked TCR variants by profiling T cell receptor beta repertoires in ankylosing spondylitis patients and healthy donors. Peripheral blood samples were taken, and synovial fluid was additionally collected from ankylosing spondylitis patients. The whole study cohort included over a hundred healthy donors and 25 or so ankylosing spondylitis patients. General conclusions and limits of the study: A CD8+ phenotype was shown by the disease-linked clones, which were found at relatively low frequencies in peripheral blood. Blood from ankylosing spondylitis patients appeared to be characterized by a TCR beta motif made up of 8 or 9 highly homologous amino acid variants. The disease-linked clones were reported to be significantly enriched in matched synovial fluid samples from ankylosing spondylitis patients. Some of the motif variants had been reported before in the synovial fluid and blood of reactive arthritis patients, a finding that suggests common disease-initiation mechanisms.

According to the germline V gene, CDR1 reads LGHNA and CDR2 reads YNFKEQ. The CDR3 has 17 amino acids, counting the end cysteine and phenylalanine. Only the CDR3 region is kept as DNA, spanning 51 bases read in frame from base 1. Trimming costs V 1 base and J 4 bases, and their ends lie 19 bases apart. Concerning this clonotype itself: Its antigen is still unknown. Per-base qualities were not stored, and no clone one base away is much larger.

Sequencing was carried out with an Illumina HiSeq 2500. Quantitative 5'-RACE with molecular barcodes was used to prepare TCR beta libraries. Turning to the authors' computational methods: Disease-linked TCR variants were identified with a new computational method built on a probabilistic model of VDJ rearrangement. TCRdb applied fastp at Q25 and MiXCR to the public reads, then kept only in-frame beta chains. CDR3 protein duplicates are merged, each entry listing the most common genes and DNA. The authors' filters were not applied to this entry. The sample data list about 260,000 distinct CDR3 sequences, and about 20% of these were observed just once. The ten largest clones add up to roughly 8.3% of the sample.

The material sequenced was blood, either unsorted or a sorted T cell fraction (not recorded which). The V gene is TRBV4-2 and the J gene is TRBJ2-5, with no D gene named confidently. This clonotype was sampled from a male donor with ankylosing spondylitis or in good health (not recorded which). The nucleotides are TGTGCCAGCAGCCAAGGAGTAGCTCTGGAGTTATCAGAGACCCAGTACTTC. This codes for CASSQGVALELSETQYF.